Sequencing of this T cell receptor beta chain was carried out in a study of blood T cell repertoires in COVID-19. V shed 6 bases and J 3 bases; nucleotides not matched to a gene: 7. Germline V CDR1 and CDR2: MNHNY, SVGAGI (reference sequence). This CDR3 contains 16 residues. This table comes from immunoSEQ multiplex PCR, and its TCRdb copy is limited to in-frame clones, with some not included. Of roughly 80,000 clones listed, around 76% are singletons. Sequenced: peripheral blood. The clonotype was recovered from a human donor in a cohort sampled during active COVID-19. This chain uses TRBV6-6 with TRBJ2-1, with 11 nucleotides matching TRBD2. In DNA, the CDR3 is TGTGCCAGCAGGGCAGGACTAGCGGGCCTCTACAATGAGCAGTTCTTC. Residues: CASRAGLAGLYNEQFF.